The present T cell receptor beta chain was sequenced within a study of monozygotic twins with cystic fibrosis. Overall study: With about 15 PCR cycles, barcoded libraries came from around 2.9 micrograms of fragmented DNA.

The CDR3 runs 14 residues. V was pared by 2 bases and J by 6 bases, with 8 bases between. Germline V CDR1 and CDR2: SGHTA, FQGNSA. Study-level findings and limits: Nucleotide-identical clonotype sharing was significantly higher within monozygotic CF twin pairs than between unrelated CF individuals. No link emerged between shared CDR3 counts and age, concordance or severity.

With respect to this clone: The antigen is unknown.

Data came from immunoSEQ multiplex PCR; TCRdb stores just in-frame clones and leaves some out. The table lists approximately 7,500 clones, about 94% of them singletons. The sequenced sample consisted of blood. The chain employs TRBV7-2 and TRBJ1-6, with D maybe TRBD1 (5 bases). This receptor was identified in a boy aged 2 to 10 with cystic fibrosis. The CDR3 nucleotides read TGTGCCAGCAGCTTATCCGGGGGTAATTCACCCCTCCACTTT. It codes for CASSLSGGNSPLHF.